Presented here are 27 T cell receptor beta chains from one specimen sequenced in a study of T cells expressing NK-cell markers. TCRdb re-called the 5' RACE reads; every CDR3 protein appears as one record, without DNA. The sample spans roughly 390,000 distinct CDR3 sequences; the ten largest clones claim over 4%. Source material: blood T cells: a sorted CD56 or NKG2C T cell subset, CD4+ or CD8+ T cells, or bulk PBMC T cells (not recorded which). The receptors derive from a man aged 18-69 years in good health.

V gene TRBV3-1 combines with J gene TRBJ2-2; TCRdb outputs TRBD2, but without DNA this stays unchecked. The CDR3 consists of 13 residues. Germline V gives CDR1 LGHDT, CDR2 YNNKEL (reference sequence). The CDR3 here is CASSRGVWGELFF.

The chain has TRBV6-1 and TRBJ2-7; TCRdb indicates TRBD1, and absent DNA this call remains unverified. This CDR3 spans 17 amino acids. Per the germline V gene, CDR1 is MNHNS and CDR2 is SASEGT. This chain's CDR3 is CASSEEVYGRDSYEQYF.

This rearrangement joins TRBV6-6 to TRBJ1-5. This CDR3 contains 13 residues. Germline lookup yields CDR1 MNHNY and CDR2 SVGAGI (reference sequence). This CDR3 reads CASSPPANQPQHF.

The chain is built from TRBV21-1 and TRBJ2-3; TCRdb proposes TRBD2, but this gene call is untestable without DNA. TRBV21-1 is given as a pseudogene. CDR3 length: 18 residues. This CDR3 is CASSISTSGGRSTDTQYF.

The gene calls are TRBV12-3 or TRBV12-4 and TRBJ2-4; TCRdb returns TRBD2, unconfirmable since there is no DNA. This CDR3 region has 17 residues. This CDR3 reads CASRGLAGRGVKNIQYF.

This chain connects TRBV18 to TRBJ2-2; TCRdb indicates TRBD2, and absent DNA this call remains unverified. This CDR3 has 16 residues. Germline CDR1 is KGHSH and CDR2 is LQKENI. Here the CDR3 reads CASSPRQGGNTGELFF.

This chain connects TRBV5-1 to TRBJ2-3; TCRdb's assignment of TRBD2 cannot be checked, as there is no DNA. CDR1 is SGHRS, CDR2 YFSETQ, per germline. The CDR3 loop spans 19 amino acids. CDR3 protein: CASSSLAGGLAKSTDTQYF. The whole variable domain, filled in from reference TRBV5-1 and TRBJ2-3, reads KAGVTQTPRYLIKTRGQQVTLSCSPISGHRSVSWYQQTPGQGLQFLFEYFSETQRNKGNFPGRFSGRQFSNSRSEMNVSTLELGDSALYLCASSSLAGGLAKSTDTQYFGPGTRLTVL.

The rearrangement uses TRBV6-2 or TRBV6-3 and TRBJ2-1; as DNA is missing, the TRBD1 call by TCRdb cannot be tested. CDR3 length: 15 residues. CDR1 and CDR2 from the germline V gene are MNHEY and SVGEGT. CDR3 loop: CASRRQGRTYNEQFF.

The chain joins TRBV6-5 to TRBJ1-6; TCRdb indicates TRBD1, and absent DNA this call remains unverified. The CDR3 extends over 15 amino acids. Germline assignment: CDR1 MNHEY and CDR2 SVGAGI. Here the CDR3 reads CASSYKTGSVSPLHF.

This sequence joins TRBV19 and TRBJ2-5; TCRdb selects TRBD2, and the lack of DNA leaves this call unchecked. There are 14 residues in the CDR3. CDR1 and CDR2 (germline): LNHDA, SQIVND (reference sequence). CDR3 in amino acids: CASGLAGFQETQYF.

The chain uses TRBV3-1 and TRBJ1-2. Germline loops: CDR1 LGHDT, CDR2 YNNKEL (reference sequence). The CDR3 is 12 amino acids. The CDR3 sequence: CASLGWEYGYTF.

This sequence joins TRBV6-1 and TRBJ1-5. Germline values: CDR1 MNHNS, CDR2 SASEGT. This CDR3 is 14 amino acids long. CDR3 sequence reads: CASSSLGSNQPQHF.

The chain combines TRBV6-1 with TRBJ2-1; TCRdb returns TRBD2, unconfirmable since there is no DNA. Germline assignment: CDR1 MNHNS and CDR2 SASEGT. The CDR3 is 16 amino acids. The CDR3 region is CASSKEGLADYNEQFF.

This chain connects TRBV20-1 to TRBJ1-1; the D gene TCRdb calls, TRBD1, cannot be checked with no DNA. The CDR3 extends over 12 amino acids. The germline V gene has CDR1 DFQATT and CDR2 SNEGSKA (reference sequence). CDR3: CSAIPGHTEAFF.

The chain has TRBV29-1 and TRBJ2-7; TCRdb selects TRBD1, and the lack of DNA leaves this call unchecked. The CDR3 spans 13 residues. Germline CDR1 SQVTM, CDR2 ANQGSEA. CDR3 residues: CSVAGRGPGEQYF.

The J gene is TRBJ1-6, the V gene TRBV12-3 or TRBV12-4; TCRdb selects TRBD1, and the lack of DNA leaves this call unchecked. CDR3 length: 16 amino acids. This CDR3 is CASSGTGGAGNSPLHF.

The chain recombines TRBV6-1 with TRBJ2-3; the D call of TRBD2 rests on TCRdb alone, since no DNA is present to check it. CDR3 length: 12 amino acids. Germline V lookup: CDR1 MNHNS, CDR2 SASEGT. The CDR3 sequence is CAGGSNADTQYF.

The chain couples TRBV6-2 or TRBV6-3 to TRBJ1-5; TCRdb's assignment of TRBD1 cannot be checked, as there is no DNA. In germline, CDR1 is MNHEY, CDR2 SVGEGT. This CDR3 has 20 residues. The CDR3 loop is CASSYSRGQGPAPHNQPQHF.

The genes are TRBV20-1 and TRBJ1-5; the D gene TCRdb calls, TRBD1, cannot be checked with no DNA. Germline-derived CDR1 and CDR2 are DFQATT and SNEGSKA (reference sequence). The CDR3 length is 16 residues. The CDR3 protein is CSARDIQGADGQPQHF.

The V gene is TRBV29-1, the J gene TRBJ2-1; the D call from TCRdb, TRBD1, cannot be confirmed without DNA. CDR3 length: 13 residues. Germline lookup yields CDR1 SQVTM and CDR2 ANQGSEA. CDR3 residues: CSVDGQGGDEQFF.

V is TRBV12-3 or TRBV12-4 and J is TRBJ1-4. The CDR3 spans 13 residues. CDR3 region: CASSLYGTTRLFF.

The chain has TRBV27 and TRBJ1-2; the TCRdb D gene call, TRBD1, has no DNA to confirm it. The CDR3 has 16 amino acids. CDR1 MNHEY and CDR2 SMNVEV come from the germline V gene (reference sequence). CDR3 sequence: CASRIKPGQGLYGYTF.

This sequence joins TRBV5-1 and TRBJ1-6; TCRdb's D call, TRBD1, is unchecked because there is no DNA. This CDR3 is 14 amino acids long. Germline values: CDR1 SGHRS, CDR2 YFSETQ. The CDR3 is CASSSSGGGSPLHF.

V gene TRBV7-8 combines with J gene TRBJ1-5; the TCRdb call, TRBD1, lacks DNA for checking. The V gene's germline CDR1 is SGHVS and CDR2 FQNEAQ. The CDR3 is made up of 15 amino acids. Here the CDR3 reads CASSLRGGQNQPQHF.

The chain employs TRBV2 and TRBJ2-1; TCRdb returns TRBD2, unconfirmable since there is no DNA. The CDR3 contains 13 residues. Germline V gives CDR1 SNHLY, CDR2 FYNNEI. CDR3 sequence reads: CASSRTSGGEQFF.

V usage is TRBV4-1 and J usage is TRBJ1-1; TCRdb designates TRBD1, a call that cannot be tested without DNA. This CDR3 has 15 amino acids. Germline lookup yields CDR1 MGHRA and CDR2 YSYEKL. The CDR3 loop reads CASVVGGSKNTEAFF.

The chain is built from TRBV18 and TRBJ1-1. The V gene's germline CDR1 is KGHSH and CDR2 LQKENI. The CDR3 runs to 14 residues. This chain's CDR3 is CASSPRTENTEAFF.